This is a list of T cell receptor beta chains from one sample in a study of T cells in Graves' hyperthyroidism and ophthalmopathy. TCRdb redid the calling of the multiplex PCR reads with MiXCR, one entry per CDR3 protein. The data show 550,000 to 800,000 distinct CDR3 sequences, with around a sixth seen just once and roughly a sixth held by the top ten. The sequenced sample was blood. The receptors come from a man in his fifties with Graves' hyperthyroidism. The CDR3 runs from the conserved cysteine through the conserved F or W. A D gene is named only where the DNA matches it firmly. Expanded clones are given a class, and other clones once, few, many or no size at all.

v_gene	j_gene	d_gene	abundance	CDR3aa	CDR3nt
TRBV7-9	TRBJ2-1	TRBD2	-	CASSYTVSGLARGHEQFF	TGTGCCAGCAGTTACACCGTGTCGGGACTAGCGCGTGGGCATGAGCAGTTCTTC
TRBV2	TRBJ1-2	TRBD1	-	CASRGLGTGGFGYTF	TGTGCCAGCAGAGGACTTGGGACAGGGGGATTTGGCTACACCTTC
TRBV7-2	TRBJ2-7	-	many	CASSSFGAYEQYF	TGTGCCAGCAGCTCGTTTGGCGCCTACGAGCAGTACTTC
TRBV10-3	TRBJ2-5	TRBD2	many	CAISESIAGGRGETQYF	TGTGCCATCAGTGAGTCAATAGCGGGAGGTAGAGGAGAGACCCAGTACTTC
TRBV6-5	TRBJ1-5	-	-	CASSYYGGQPQHF	TGTGCCAGCAGTTACTACGGGGGTCAGCCCCAGCATTTT
TRBV7-9	TRBJ2-3	TRBD2	many	CASRPGTSALSTQYF	TGTGCCAGCAGGCCCGGGACTAGCGCCCTATCAACGCAGTATTTT
TRBV6-5	TRBJ2-7	-	few	CASSYLATYEQYF	TGTGCCAGCAGTTACCTAGCCACCTACGAGCAGTACTTC
TRBV11-2	TRBJ1-1	-	-	CASSLEAIRSTEAFF	TGTGCCAGCAGCTTAGAGGCGATCCGGAGCACTGAAGCTTTCTTT
TRBV7-2	TRBJ2-7	TRBD1	many	CASRGQGHEQYF	TGTGCCAGCAGAGGACAGGGGCACGAGCAGTACTTC
TRBV14	TRBJ2-5	-	-	CASSQGRTEQETQYF	TGTGCCAGCAGCCAGGGGCGGACCGAGCAAGAGACCCAGTACTTC
TRBV29-1	TRBJ1-2	TRBD1	few	CSVDSSTGKMRGYTF	TGCAGCGTTGACTCTTCGACAGGGAAGATGCGTGGCTACACCTTC
TRBV4-1	TRBJ1-5	-	-	CASSQHPEDNQPQHF	TGCGCCAGCAGCCAACATCCAGAGGACAATCAGCCCCAGCATTTT
TRBV20-1	TRBJ2-3	-	-	CSARDDRRTDTQYF	TGCAGTGCTAGAGATGACAGACGCACAGATACGCAGTATTTT
TRBV12-3/TRBV12-4	TRBJ2-3	TRBD2	many	CASSPLGGGSPDTQYF	TGTGCCAGCAGTCCCCTAGGTGGCGGGAGCCCAGATACGCAGTATTTT
TRBV7-3	TRBJ2-1	-	few	CASSGGVEQFF	TGTGCCAGCAGCGGGGGCGTAGAGCAGTTCTTC
TRBV19	TRBJ2-3	-	-	CASSATSRVSTDTQYF	TGTGCCAGTAGTGCAACTAGCAGAGTTAGCACAGATACGCAGTATTTT
TRBV6-7	TRBJ1-1	TRBD1	many	CASTRGTGHTEAFF	TGTGCCAGCACTAGGGGGACAGGGCACACTGAAGCTTTCTTT
TRBV19	TRBJ2-1	TRBD2	few	CASSGRLAGGHNEQFF	TGTGCCAGTAGTGGAAGACTAGCGGGAGGGCACAATGAGCAGTTCTTC
TRBV30	TRBJ2-3	TRBD2	-	CAWSVNMGGGTDTQYF	TGTGCCTGGAGTGTAAATATGGGGGGGGGCACAGATACGCAGTATTTT
TRBV7-9	TRBJ2-3	TRBD2	many	CASSLIAGEGTDTQYF	TGTGCCAGCAGCTTAATAGCGGGAGAGGGCACAGATACGCAGTATTTT
TRBV9	TRBJ2-2	-	-	CASSVDQNTGELFF	TGTGCCAGCAGCGTAGATCAGAACACCGGGGAGCTGTTTTTT
TRBV20-1	TRBJ1-6	-	few	CSVSGFPPLHF	TGCAGTGTTTCAGGGTTTCCACCCCTCCACTTT
TRBV5-1	TRBJ2-3	TRBD2	many	CASSFSSGRTDTQYF	TGCGCCAGCAGCTTTTCTAGCGGTCGCACAGATACGCAGTATTTT
TRBV6-1	TRBJ2-5	TRBD1	many	CASSRGQAQETQYF	TGTGCCAGCAGTCGCGGACAGGCGCAAGAGACCCAGTACTTC
TRBV2	TRBJ1-1	-	many	CASSESPTGTEAFF	TGTGCCAGCAGTGAAAGTCCAACCGGGACTGAAGCTTTCTTT
TRBV20-1	TRBJ2-5	TRBD2	few	CSAGRVAGGETQYF	TGCAGTGCTGGGAGGGTAGCGGGAGGAGAGACCCAGTACTTC
TRBV10-3	TRBJ2-4	TRBD2	many	CAISEPRLARDIQYF	TGTGCCATCAGTGAGCCCCGACTAGCGAGAGACATTCAGTACTTC
TRBV29-1	TRBJ1-4	TRBD1	few	CSVGVRDRGNEKLFF	TGCAGCGTTGGAGTAAGGGACAGGGGGAATGAAAAACTGTTTTTT
TRBV7-3	TRBJ2-1	TRBD2	many	CASRTSGSEQFF	TGTGCCAGCAGGACTAGCGGGAGCGAGCAGTTCTTC
TRBV9	TRBJ2-5	-	many	CASSVGTRETQYF	TGTGCCAGCAGCGTAGGGACCAGGGAGACCCAGTACTTC
TRBV28	TRBJ1-1	-	-	CASSSTDPSNTEAFF	TGTGCCAGCAGTTCGACTGATCCATCGAACACTGAAGCTTTCTTT
TRBV18	TRBJ1-3	-	many	CASSPDHQVGNTIYF	TGTGCCAGCTCGCCCGACCACCAGGTCGGAAACACCATATATTTT
TRBV28	TRBJ1-2	-	many	CASSLGLAIYGYTF	TGTGCCAGCAGTTTGGGTCTGGCGATCTATGGCTACACCTTC